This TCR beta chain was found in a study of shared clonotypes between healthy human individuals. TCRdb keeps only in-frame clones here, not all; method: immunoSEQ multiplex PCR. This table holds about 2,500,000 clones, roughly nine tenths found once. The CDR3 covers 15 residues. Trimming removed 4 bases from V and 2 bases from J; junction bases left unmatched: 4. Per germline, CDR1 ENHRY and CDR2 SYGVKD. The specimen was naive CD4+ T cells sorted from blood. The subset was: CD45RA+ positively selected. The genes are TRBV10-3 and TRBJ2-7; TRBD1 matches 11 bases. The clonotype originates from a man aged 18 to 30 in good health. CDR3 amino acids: CAISAGTGGAYEQYF. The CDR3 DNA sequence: TGTGCCATCAGTGCGGGGACAGGGGGGGCCTACGAGCAGTACTTC.